One sample yielded the 9 T cell receptor beta chains listed below, sequenced in a study of cytomegalovirus exposure and HLA in healthy donors. Amplification used 60 Vbeta primers and 13 Jbeta primers. Assay used: immunoSEQ multiplex PCR; TCRdb lists only in-frame clones, some missing. The repertoire holds about 200,000 clones, with 82% as singletons. The sample consisted of PBMCs. The receptors were sampled from a woman aged 40 to 55 in good health and CMV-seronegative.

J is TRBJ2-2 and V is TRBV7-2, with D perhaps matching TRBD2 (5 bases). The V gene's germline CDR1 is SGHTA and CDR2 FQGNSA. Trimming pared 4 bases from V and 6 bases from J, leaving 12 bases between. The CDR3 runs 14 residues. The CDR3 coding sequence is TGTGCCAGCAGCTCTCGGACTGTACCCGGGGAGCTGTTTTTT. Translation gives CASSSRTVPGELFF.

The chain couples TRBV7-6 to TRBJ1-4; D is perhaps TRBD1 (5 bases). The germline CDR1 and CDR2 sequences are SGHVS and FNYEAQ. Trimming removed 2 bases at V and 8 bases at J, with 12 bases between. The CDR3 length is 14 residues. The CDR3 bases are TGTGCCAGCAGCTTACTATCAGGGAAAGAAAAACTGTTTTTT. This translates into CASSLLSGKEKLFF.

The chain carries TRBV27 and TRBJ1-5; 10 nucleotides line up with TRBD1. Germline V gives CDR1 MNHEY, CDR2 SMNVEV (reference sequence). V trimming: 3 bases; J trimming: 11 bases; junction bases outside the gene matches: 10. The CDR3 contains 15 residues. The CDR3 DNA is TGTGCCAGCAGTTTTCCCGGGACAGGGGTTTTGGCCCAGCATTTT. The encoded protein is CASSFPGTGVLAQHF.

Remarks on this clone: A junction end diverges from the germline sequence, so it may reflect a read error. The chain has TRBV5-1 and TRBJ1-1; D perhaps matches TRBD1 (5 bases). The CDR3 runs to 14 residues. CDR1 is SGHRS, CDR2 YFSETQ, per germline. CDR3 nucleotide sequence: TGCGTCAGCAGCTTGGGGCACCGGAACACTGAAGCTTTCTTT. Protein: CVSSLGHRNTEAFF.

The gene calls are TRBV11-2 and TRBJ2-1; 8 bases are a match to TRBD2. V lost 5 bases to trimming and J lost 3 bases; unmatched junction nucleotides: 12. This CDR3 has 17 amino acids. Germline-derived CDR1 and CDR2 are SGHAT and FQNNGV. CDR3 protein: CASSPLGSGVLYNEQFF. The CDR3 DNA is TGTGCCAGCAGCCCCCTGGGTAGCGGGGTTCTCTACAATGAGCAGTTCTTC. The full variable domain, in which reference TRBV11-2 and TRBJ2-1 provide the parts outside the CDR3, is EAGVAQSPRYKIIEKRQSVAFWCNPISGHATLYWYQQILGQGPKLLIQFQNNGVVDDSQLPKDRFSAERLKGVDSTLKIQPAKLEDSAVYLCASSPLGSGVLYNEQFFGPGTRLTVL.

The chain is built from TRBV27 and TRBJ2-7, with TRBD1 matching over 9 bases. Germline assignment: CDR1 MNHEY and CDR2 SMNVEV (reference sequence). J lost 2 bases, V lost 7 bases, and 3 bases had no gene match. The CDR3 sequence is 13 residues long. Written as DNA, the CDR3 is TGTGCCAGCACCCGGACAGGGGCCTACGAGCAGTACTTC. Translated, it gives CASTRTGAYEQYF.

The chain uses TRBV5-8 and TRBJ2-5; 10 positions match TRBD1. Losses at the gene ends were 4 bases for V and 0 bases for J; bases not matched to a gene: 3. The CDR3 has 15 residues. Per the germline V gene, CDR1 is SGHTS and CDR2 is YDEGEE. CDR3 residues: CASSMDRGDQETQYF. The CDR3 DNA is TGTGCCAGCAGCATGGACAGGGGGGACCAAGAGACCCAGTACTTC.

The chain uses TRBV2 and TRBJ2-5, with D perhaps TRBD2 (5 bases). Per the germline V gene, CDR1 is SNHLY and CDR2 is FYNNEI. Deletions cut 3 bases from V and 7 bases from J, with 9 bases between. The CDR3 runs 12 residues. The CDR3 DNA reads as TGTGCCAGCAGTGATACACTAGGGACCCAGTACTTC. Protein: CASSDTLGTQYF.

To note about this clone: Because it lacks the conserved phenylalanine or tryptophan at the end, this CDR3 is likely a read error. The chain employs TRBV28 and TRBJ2-3, with D possibly matching TRBD2 (5 bases). There are 15 residues in the CDR3. Deletions cut 1 base from V and 2 bases from J, with 10 bases between. CDR1 and CDR2 (germline): MDHEN, SYDVKM. CDR3 bases: TGTGCCAGCAGTTTATCTAGCTCAATCACAGATACGCAGTATTCT. As protein: CASSLSSSITDTQYS.